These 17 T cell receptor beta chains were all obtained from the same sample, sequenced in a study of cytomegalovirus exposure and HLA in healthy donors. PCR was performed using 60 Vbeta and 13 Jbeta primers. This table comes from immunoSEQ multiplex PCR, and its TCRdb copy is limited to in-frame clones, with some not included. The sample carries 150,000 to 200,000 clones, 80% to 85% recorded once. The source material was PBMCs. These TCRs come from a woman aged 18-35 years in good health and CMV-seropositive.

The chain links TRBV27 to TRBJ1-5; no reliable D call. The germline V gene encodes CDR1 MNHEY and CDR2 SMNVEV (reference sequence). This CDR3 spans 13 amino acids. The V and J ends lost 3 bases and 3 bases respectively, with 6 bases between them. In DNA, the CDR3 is TGTGCCAGCAGTTTCCTGTCCAATCAGCCCCAGCATTTT. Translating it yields CASSFLSNQPQHF.

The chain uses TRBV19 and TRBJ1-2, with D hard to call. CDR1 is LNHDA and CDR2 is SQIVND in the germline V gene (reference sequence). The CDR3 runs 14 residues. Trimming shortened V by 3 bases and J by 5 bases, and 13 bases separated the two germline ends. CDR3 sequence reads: CASSMEGFLYGYTF. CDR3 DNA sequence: TGTGCCAGTAGTATGGAGGGTTTTTTATATGGCTACACCTTC. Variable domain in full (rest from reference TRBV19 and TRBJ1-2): DGGITQSPKYLFRKEGQNVTLSCEQNLNHDAMYWYRQDPGQGLRLIYYSQIVNDFQKGDIAEGYSVSREKKESFPLTVTSAQKNPTAFYLCASSMEGFLYGYTFGSGTRLTVV.

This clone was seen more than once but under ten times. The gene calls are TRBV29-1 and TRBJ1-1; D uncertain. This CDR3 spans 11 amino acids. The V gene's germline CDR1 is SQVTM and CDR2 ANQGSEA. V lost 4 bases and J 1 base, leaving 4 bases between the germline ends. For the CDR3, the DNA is TGCAGCGTTGCCCAGAACACTGAAGCTTTCTTT. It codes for CSVAQNTEAFF.

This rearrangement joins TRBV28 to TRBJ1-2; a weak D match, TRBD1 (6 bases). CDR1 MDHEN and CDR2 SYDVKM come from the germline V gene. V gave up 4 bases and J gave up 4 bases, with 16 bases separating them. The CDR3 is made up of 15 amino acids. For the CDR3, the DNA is TGTGCCAGCAGTTCCGAGGGACACCCGATCTATGGCTACACCTTC. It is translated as CASSSEGHPIYGYTF.

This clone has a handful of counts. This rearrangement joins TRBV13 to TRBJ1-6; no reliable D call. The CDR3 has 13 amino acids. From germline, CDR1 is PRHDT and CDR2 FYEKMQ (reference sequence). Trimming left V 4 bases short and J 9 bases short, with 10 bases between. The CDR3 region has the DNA TGTGCCAGCAGCTCCGCAGGTGCTTCACCCCTCCACTTT. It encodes CASSSAGASPLHF. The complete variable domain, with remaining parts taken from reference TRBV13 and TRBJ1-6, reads AAGVIQSPRHLIKEKRETATLKCYPIPRHDTVYWYQQGPGQDPQFLISFYEKMQSDKGSIPDRFSAQQFSDYHSELNMSSLELGDSALYFCASSSAGASPLHFGNGTRLTVT.

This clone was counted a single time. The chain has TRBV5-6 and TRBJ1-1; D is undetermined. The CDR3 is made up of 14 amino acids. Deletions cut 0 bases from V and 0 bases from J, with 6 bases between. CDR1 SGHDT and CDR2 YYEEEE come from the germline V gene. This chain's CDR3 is CASSLGQMNTEAFF. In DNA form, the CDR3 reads TGTGCCAGCAGCTTGGGACAAATGAACACTGAAGCTTTCTTT. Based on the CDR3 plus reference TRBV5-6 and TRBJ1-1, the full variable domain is DAGVTQSPTHLIKTRGQQVTLRCSPKSGHDTVSWYQQALGQGPQFIFQYYEEEERQRGNFPDRFSGHQFPNYSSELNVNALLLGDSALYLCASSLGQMNTEAFFGQGTRLTVV.

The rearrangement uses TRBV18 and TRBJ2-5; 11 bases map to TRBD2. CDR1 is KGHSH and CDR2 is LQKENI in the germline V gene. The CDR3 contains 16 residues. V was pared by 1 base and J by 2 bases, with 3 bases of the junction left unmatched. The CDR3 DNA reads TGTGCCAGCTCACCACTGACTAGCGGGGCTCAAGAGACCCAGTACTTC. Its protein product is CASSPLTSGAQETQYF. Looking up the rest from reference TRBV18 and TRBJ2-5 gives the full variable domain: NAGVMQNPRHLVRRRGQEARLRCSPMKGHSHVYWYRQLPEEGLKFMVYLQKENIIDESGMPKERFSAEFPKEGPSILRIQQVVRGDSAAYFCASSPLTSGAQETQYFGPGTRLLVL.

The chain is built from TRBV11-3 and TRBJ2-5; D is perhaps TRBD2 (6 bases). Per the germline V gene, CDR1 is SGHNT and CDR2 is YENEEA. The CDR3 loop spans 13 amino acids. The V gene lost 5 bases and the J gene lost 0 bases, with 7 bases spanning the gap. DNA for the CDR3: TGTGCCAGCAGCCGGGGGAACCAAGAGACCCAGTACTTC. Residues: CASSRGNQETQYF. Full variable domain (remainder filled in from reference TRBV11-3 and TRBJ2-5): EAGVVQSPRYKIIEKKQPVAFWCNPISGHNTLYWYLQNLGQGPELLIRYENEEAVDDSQLPKDRFSAERLKGVDSTLKIQPAELGDSAVYLCASSRGNQETQYFGPGTRLLVL.

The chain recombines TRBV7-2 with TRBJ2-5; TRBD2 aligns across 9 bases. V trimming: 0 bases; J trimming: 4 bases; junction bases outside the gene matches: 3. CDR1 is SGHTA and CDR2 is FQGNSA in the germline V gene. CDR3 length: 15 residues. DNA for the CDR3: TGTGCCAGCAGCTTAGCTAGCGGGGGCGCAGAGACCCAGTACTTC. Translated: CASSLASGGAETQYF. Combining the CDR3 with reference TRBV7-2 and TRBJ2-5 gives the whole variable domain GAGVSQSPSNKVTEKGKDVELRCDPISGHTALYWYRQSLGQGLEFLIYFQGNSAPDKSGLPSDRFSAERTGGSVSTLTIQRTQQEDSAVYLCASSLASGGAETQYFGPGTRLLVL.

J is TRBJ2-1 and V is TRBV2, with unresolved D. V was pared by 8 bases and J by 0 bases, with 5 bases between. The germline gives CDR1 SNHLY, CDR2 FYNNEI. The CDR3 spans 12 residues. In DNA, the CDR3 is TGTGCCAGCTCAGTCTCCTACAATGAGCAGTTCTTC. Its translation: CASSVSYNEQFF. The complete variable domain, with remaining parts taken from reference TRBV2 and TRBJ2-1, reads EPEVTQTPSHQVTQMGQEVILRCVPISNHLYFYWYRQILGQKVEFLVSFYNNEISEKSEIFDDQFSVERPDGSNFTLKIRSTKLEDSAMYFCASSVSYNEQFFGPGTRLTVL.

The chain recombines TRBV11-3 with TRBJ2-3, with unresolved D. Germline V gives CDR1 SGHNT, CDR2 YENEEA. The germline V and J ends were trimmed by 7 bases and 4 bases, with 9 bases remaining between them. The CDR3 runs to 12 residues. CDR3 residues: CASNSRSDTQYF. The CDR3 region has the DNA TGTGCCAGCAACTCGAGGTCAGATACGCAGTATTTT.

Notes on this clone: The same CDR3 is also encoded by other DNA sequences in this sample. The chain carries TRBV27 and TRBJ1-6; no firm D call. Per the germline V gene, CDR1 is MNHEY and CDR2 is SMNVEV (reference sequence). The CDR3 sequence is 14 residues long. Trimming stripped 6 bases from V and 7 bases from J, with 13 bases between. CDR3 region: CASRYRGLNSPLHF. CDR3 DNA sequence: TGTGCCAGCAGATACCGCGGGCTGAATTCACCCCTCCACTTT.

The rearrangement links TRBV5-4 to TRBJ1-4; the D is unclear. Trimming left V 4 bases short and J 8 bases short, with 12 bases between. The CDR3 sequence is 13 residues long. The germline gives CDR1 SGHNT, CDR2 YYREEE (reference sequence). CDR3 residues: CASSKNPVEKLFF. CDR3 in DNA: TGTGCCAGCAGCAAGAACCCGGTGGAAAAACTGTTTTTT.

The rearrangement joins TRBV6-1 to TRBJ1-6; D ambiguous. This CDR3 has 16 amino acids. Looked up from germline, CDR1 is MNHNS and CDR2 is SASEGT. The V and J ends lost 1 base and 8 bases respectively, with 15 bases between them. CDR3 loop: CASSEGLREIDSPLHF. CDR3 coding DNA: TGTGCCAGCAGTGAAGGGTTACGGGAGATTGATTCACCCCTCCACTTT.

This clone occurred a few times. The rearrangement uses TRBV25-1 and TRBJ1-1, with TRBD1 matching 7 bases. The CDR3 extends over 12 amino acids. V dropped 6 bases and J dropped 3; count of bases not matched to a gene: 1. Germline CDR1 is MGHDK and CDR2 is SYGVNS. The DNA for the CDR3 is TGTGCCAGCAGGGGGACAGACACTGAAGCTTTCTTT. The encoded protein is CASRGTDTEAFF.

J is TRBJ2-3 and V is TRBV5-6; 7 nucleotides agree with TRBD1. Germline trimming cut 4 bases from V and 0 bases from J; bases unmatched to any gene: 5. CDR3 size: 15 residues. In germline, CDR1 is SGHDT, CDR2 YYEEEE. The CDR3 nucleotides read TGTGCCAGCAGCCCGGGGACAGTTAGCACAGATACGCAGTATTTT. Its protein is CASSPGTVSTDTQYF. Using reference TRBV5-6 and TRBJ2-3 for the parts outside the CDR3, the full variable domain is DAGVTQSPTHLIKTRGQQVTLRCSPKSGHDTVSWYQQALGQGPQFIFQYYEEEERQRGNFPDRFSGHQFPNYSSELNVNALLLGDSALYLCASSPGTVSTDTQYFGPGTRLTVL.

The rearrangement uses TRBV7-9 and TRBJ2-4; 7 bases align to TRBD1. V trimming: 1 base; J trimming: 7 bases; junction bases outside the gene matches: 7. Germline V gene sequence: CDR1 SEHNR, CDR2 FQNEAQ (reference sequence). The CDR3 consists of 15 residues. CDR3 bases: TGTGCCAGCAGCTTAGGTTATTCAGGGGGTAACATTCAGTACTTC. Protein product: CASSLGYSGGNIQYF.